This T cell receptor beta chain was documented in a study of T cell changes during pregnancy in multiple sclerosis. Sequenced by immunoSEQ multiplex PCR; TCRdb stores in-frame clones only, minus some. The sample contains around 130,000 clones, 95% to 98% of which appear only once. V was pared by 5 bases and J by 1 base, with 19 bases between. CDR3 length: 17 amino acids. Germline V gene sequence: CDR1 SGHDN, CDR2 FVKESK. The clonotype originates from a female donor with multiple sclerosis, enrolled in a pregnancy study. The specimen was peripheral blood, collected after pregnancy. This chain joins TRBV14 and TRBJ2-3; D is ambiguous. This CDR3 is CASSSILRSFGTDTQYF. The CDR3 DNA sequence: TGTGCCAGCAGCAGCATTCTTCGGAGCTTCGGCACAGATACGCAGTATTTT.